This entry lists 8 T cell receptor beta chains sequenced from one sample in a study of blood T cell repertoires in COVID-19. Method: immunoSEQ multiplex PCR; TCRdb's copy keeps in-frame clones and lacks some. The data hold about 63,000 clones, with about three quarters observed a single time. Input material: peripheral blood. The origin of the receptors is a woman of 80 years or more with acute or convalescent COVID-19.

The chain recombines TRBV7-8 with TRBJ1-2, with 9 nucleotides matching TRBD1. The length of the CDR3 is 16 residues. CDR1 SGHVS and CDR2 FQNEAQ come from the germline V gene. V dropped 3 bases and J dropped 5; count of bases not matched to a gene: 10. The CDR3 loop reads CASSFGHGQGRYGYTF. DNA for the CDR3: TGTGCCAGCAGCTTCGGTCACGGACAGGGGAGATATGGCTACACCTTC.

The chain employs TRBV6-5 and TRBJ1-2; D not resolved. From germline, CDR1 is MNHEY and CDR2 SVGAGI. The CDR3 is 13 amino acids. V gave up 7 bases and J gave up 8 bases, with 17 bases separating them. The CDR3 DNA reads TGTGCCAGCATCGACCCGGGGAATTACGGCTACACCTTC. Its protein product is CASIDPGNYGYTF.

CDR3 in DNA: TGTGCCAGCAGCTTAATGGGGCTAGCGGGAAACAATGAGCAGTTCTTC. As protein: CASSLMGLAGNNEQFF. The gene calls are TRBV7-3 and TRBJ2-1; 9 bases map to TRBD2. Germline loops: CDR1 SGHTA, CDR2 FQGTGA. The CDR3 totals 16 residues. J was trimmed by 5 bases and V by 1 base; bases with no gene match: 6.

This clone was observed a handful of times. This sequence joins TRBV9 and TRBJ1-6; D is ambiguous. V was clipped by 0 bases and J by 1 base, with 5 bases between them. CDR1 and CDR2 from the germline V gene are SGDLS and YYNGEE. This CDR3 is built from 15 residues. The CDR3 DNA is TGTGCCAGCAGCGTAGGAGGTTCCTATAATTCACCCCTCCACTTT. Translation: CASSVGGSYNSPLHF. The complete variable domain, with remaining parts taken from reference TRBV9 and TRBJ1-6, reads DSGVTQTPKHLITATGQRVTLRCSPRSGDLSVYWYQQSLDQGLQFLIQYYNGEERAKGNILERFSAQQFPDLHSELNLSSLELGDSALYFCASSVGGSYNSPLHFGNGTRLTVT.

The chain has TRBV5-1 and TRBJ2-1; 8 bases map to TRBD1. V was clipped by 7 bases and J by 2 bases; unmatched bases: 5. The CDR3 spans 14 residues. Per germline, CDR1 SGHRS and CDR2 YFSETQ. CDR3: CASAGQGTYNEQFF. Here the CDR3 DNA reads TGCGCCAGCGCCGGACAGGGAACCTACAATGAGCAGTTCTTC. The whole variable domain, remainder taken from reference TRBV5-1 and TRBJ2-1, is KAGVTQTPRYLIKTRGQQVTLSCSPISGHRSVSWYQQTPGQGLQFLFEYFSETQRNKGNFPGRFSGRQFSNSRSEMNVSTLELGDSALYLCASAGQGTYNEQFFGPGTRLTVL.

J is TRBJ1-2 and V is TRBV29-1; D gene ambiguous. The CDR3 is 14 amino acids. The V gene's germline CDR1 is SQVTM and CDR2 ANQGSEA. The V and J ends lost 7 bases and 2 bases respectively, with 17 bases between them. The CDR3: CSAPSNLFNYGYTF. In nucleotides, the CDR3 is TGCAGCGCCCCGTCCAACCTATTCAACTATGGCTACACCTTC. The entire variable domain, with the rest obtained from reference TRBV29-1 and TRBJ1-2, is as follows: SAVISQKPSRDICQRGTSLTIQCQVDSQVTMMFWYRQQPGQSLTLIATANQGSEATYESGFVIDKFPISRPNLTFSTLTVSNMSPEDSSIYLCSAPSNLFNYGYTFGSGTRLTVV.

The chain joins TRBV18 to TRBJ1-2; the match to TRBD1 covers 7 bases. The CDR3 totals 18 residues. V dropped 2 bases and J dropped 0; count of bases not matched to a gene: 12. Germline V lookup: CDR1 KGHSH, CDR2 LQKENI. The CDR3 nucleotides read TGTGCCAGCTCACCAGTGGCAGGGGGAATTCGGGCTAACTATGGCTACACCTTC. Translation gives CASSPVAGGIRANYGYTF.

Regarding this clone: One end of the junction fails to match germline, which may point to a read error. This chain links TRBV5-1 with TRBJ2-2, with a possible D match to TRBD2 (5 bases). This CDR3 has 16 residues. Germline CDR1 and CDR2: SGHRS and YFSETQ. CDR3 protein: CARSWVRAPRTGELFF. In DNA, the CDR3 is TGCGCCCGCAGCTGGGTGCGGGCCCCCCGCACCGGGGAGCTGTTTTTT.